This section outlines one TCR beta chain sequence together with its context. This record belongs to a study of blood T cell repertoires in COVID-19. For the study at large: Acute and convalescent COVID-19 specimens originated in the United States, Italy and Spain. PBMCs, B-cell-depleted T cells, or T cells were the source of the cDNA or gDNA that made up the material.

This CDR3 is built from 11 residues. Trimming removed 10 bases from V and 1 base from J, with 7 bases in between. The germline V gene has CDR1 WSHSY and CDR2 SAAADI. Produced via immunoSEQ multiplex PCR; TCRdb's table is partial and in-frame only. This sample has about 440,000 clones, with roughly nine tenths found just once. The rearrangement joins TRBV10-2 to TRBJ1-2; D not resolved. The sample taken for sequencing was PBMCs or T cells enriched from blood (not recorded which). The clonotype was recovered from a woman between 18 and 29 years old with acute COVID-19. The CDR3, as DNA: TGCGCCACCCAGGATAACTATGGCTACACCTTC. Its protein is CATQDNYGYTF.